The rows below give T cell receptor beta chains drawn from one sample of a study of CD8+CD57+ T cells in acquired aplastic anemia. One entry per CDR3 protein results from TCRdb running MiXCR on the reads. This table has about 270,000 distinct CDR3 sequences, approximately 57% appearing once. Input material: sorted CD4+, CD8+, or CD8+CD57+ T cells (not recorded which) from PBMCs. The source of these receptors is a human donor with severe aplastic anemia or a healthy control (not recorded which). Each CDR3 is given with its conserved first and last residue. Each record gives: D gene, V gene, J gene, clone size, CDR3 protein, CDR3 DNA. The D gene is left open where the match is weak. Rows give clone size only sometimes, using once, few, many, or a class for an expanded clone.

-	TRBV12-3/TRBV12-4	TRBJ1-2	many	CASSLLPTTGPEGYTF	TGTGCCAGCAGTTTACTACCCACAACAGGTCCTGAGGGCTACACCTTC
TRBD1	TRBV20-1	TRBJ1-6	-	CSARDLPTGRHSPLHF	TGCAGTGCTAGAGACCTTCCGACAGGGCGGCATTCACCCCTCCACTTT
-	TRBV24-1	TRBJ2-1	-	CATSDSYNEQFF	TGTGCCACCAGTGACAGTTACAATGAGCAGTTCTTC
-	TRBV5-1	TRBJ1-3	many	CASSLLGSPGNTIYF	TGCGCCAGCAGCTTGTTGGGGAGCCCTGGAAACACCATATATTTT
-	TRBV10-3	TRBJ1-1	-	CAIRGSSLNTEAFF	TGTGCCATCAGAGGCAGTAGTCTGAACACTGAAGCTTTCTTT
-	TRBV14	TRBJ1-3	-	CASSQVPAALTGNTIYF	TGTGCCAGCAGCCAAGTCCCGGCTGCGCTCACTGGAAACACCATATATTTT
TRBD2	TRBV7-3	TRBJ2-3	-	CASSLGPGLAGTDTQYF	TGTGCCAGCAGTTTAGGTCCCGGACTAGCGGGGACAGATACGCAGTATTTT
-	TRBV7-6	TRBJ2-1	many	CASSSRWEGGTYNEQFF	TGTGCCAGCAGCTCAAGATGGGAGGGGGGAACCTACAATGAGCAGTTCTTC
-	TRBV5-1	TRBJ2-5	many	CASSLGGTGGETQYF	TGCGCCAGCAGCTTGGGAGGCACAGGTGGAGAGACCCAGTACTTC
TRBD1	TRBV19	TRBJ2-7	many	CASSKDRAEQYF	TGTGCCAGTAGTAAAGACAGGGCCGAGCAGTACTTC
TRBD1	TRBV19	TRBJ2-7	-	CASSNKWTGGYEQYF	TGTGCCAGTAGTAACAAATGGACAGGGGGCTACGAGCAGTACTTC
-	TRBV19	TRBJ2-7	-	CASSKYNEQYF	TGTGCCAGTAGTAAATATAACGAGCAGTACTTC
TRBD2	TRBV7-2	TRBJ2-3	-	CASSLVRRGGTTDTQYF	TGTGCCAGCAGCTTGGTGCGGAGGGGAGGGACCACAGATACGCAGTATTTT
TRBD1	TRBV7-9	TRBJ1-2	-	CASGQGGYGYTF	TGTGCCAGCGGCCAGGGGGGCTATGGCTACACCTTC
TRBD2	TRBV19	TRBJ2-1	many	CASSHPGGPFHEQFF	TGTGCCAGTAGTCATCCGGGGGGGCCTTTTCATGAGCAGTTCTTC
-	TRBV7-9	TRBJ2-3	-	CASSLESIATDTQYF	TGTGCCAGCAGCTTAGAATCGATCGCCACAGATACGCAGTATTTT
TRBD1	TRBV20-1	TRBJ2-1	many	CSTRQGGLYNEQFF	TGCAGTACCCGACAGGGTGGGTTGTACAATGAGCAGTTCTTC
-	TRBV24-1	TRBJ2-7	-	CATQADSSYEQYF	TGTGCCACCCAAGCGGATTCCTCCTACGAGCAGTACTTC
TRBD1	TRBV5-8	TRBJ2-5	many	CASSFSTGGAGETQYF	TGTGCCAGCAGCTTCTCCACAGGGGGAGCGGGAGAGACCCAGTACTTC
-	TRBV24-1	TRBJ2-1	-	CATSDASGKQYEQFF	TGTGCCACCAGTGATGCGTCGGGGAAACAGTATGAGCAGTTCTTC
-	TRBV7-2	TRBJ1-2	-	CASSGPRERYGYTF	TGTGCCAGCAGCGGCCCCCGGGAGCGCTATGGCTACACCTTC
TRBD2	TRBV2	TRBJ2-1	few	CASKTSGEFNEQFF	TGTGCCAGCAAAACTAGCGGGGAATTCAATGAGCAGTTCTTC
TRBD2	TRBV20-1	TRBJ2-5	-	CSARDSSGGAGETQYF	TGCAGTGCTAGAGATTCCAGCGGGGGGGCCGGAGAGACCCAGTACTTC
-	TRBV6-5	TRBJ2-3	few	CASGNLRGSDTQYF	TGTGCCAGCGGGAACCTCCGGGGGTCAGATACGCAGTATTTT
-	TRBV27	TRBJ1-1	-	CASSSMRAWTEAFF	TGTGCCAGCAGCTCTATGAGGGCTTGGACTGAAGCTTTCTTT
-	TRBV24-1	TRBJ2-1	-	CATSDLRRGQENEQFF	TGTGCCACCAGTGATTTGCGGAGGGGGCAGGAGAATGAGCAGTTCTTC
-	TRBV9	TRBJ1-1	-	CASSVVASAQNTEAFF	TGTGCCAGCAGCGTAGTCGCCTCAGCGCAGAACACTGAAGCTTTCTTT
-	TRBV7-9	TRBJ2-1	once	CASSLLTESVDNEQFF	TGTGCCAGCAGCTTATTAACCGAGAGCGTCGACAATGAGCAGTTCTTC
-	TRBV7-2	TRBJ2-7	-	CASSLLGDRQQYF	TGTGCCAGCAGCTTATTAGGGGACCGCCAGCAGTACTTC
TRBD2	TRBV2	TRBJ2-1	few	CASRSLAGDEQFF	TGTGCCAGCAGAAGTCTAGCGGGAGATGAGCAGTTCTTC